These 27 T cell receptor beta chains were all obtained from the same sample, sequenced in a study of blood T cell repertoires in COVID-19. Profiling relied on immunoSEQ multiplex PCR, and the TCRdb table lists in-frame clones only, not all of them. The sample has fewer than 75,000 clones; more than 75% are singletons. Specimen: peripheral blood. These receptors were collected from a human donor in a cohort sampled during active COVID-19.

V is TRBV10-3 and J is TRBJ2-2, with no clear D. Germline V gene data show CDR1 as ENHRY and CDR2 as SYGVKD. CDR3 length: 12 residues. Trimming cost V 6 bases and J 6 bases, with 8 bases left between them. This CDR3 reads CAIRNKSGELFF. CDR3 nucleotide sequence: TGTGCCATCAGAAACAAGTCCGGGGAGCTGTTTTTT.

The rearrangement joins TRBV7-2 to TRBJ2-5, with D possibly TRBD2 on 6 matching bases. V lost 4 bases and J lost 2, with 14 bases in between. Germline V gene lookup returns CDR1 SGHTA and CDR2 FQGNSA. CDR3 size: 15 residues. This CDR3 reads CASSWGTGLQETQYF. The DNA of the CDR3 is TGTGCCAGCAGCTGGGGAACGGGACTGCAAGAGACCCAGTACTTC. Filled out from reference TRBV7-2 and TRBJ2-5, the complete variable domain reads GAGVSQSPSNKVTEKGKDVELRCDPISGHTALYWYRQSLGQGLEFLIYFQGNSAPDKSGLPSDRFSAERTGGSVSTLTIQRTQQEDSAVYLCASSWGTGLQETQYFGPGTRLLVL.

The CDR3 DNA reads TGTGCCAGCTCACCCGGACAGGCTAACGAGCAGTACTTC. It translates to CASSPGQANEQYF. The chain uses TRBV18 and TRBJ2-7; 7 bases line up with TRBD1. Germline V gives CDR1 KGHSH, CDR2 LQKENI. J gave up 5 bases and V 3 bases, and 4 bases lay outside the gene matches. The CDR3 is made up of 13 amino acids.

The V gene is TRBV2, the J gene TRBJ1-5; D is uncertain. The germline V gene encodes CDR1 SNHLY and CDR2 FYNNEI. CDR3 length: 16 residues. V lost 0 bases to trimming and J lost 0 bases, with 9 bases between them. The CDR3 region is CASSEALPVSNQPQHF. DNA of the CDR3: TGTGCCAGCAGTGAAGCGCTTCCAGTTAGCAATCAGCCCCAGCATTTT.

The sample holds one count of this clone. The chain carries TRBV14 and TRBJ2-7; TRBD2 agrees at 8 bases. Germline trimming cut 0 bases from V and 4 bases from J; bases unmatched to any gene: 5. This CDR3 comprises 15 residues. The germline V gene encodes CDR1 SGHDN and CDR2 FVKESK. The CDR3 reads CASSQDPGRGYEQYF. CDR3 nucleotides: TGTGCCAGCAGCCAAGATCCCGGGAGGGGATACGAGCAGTACTTC.

The chain employs TRBV10-3 and TRBJ1-2, with D tentatively TRBD1 (5 bases). Trimming took off 0 bases at V and 1 base at J, with 9 bases between the two ends. The germline V gene encodes CDR1 ENHRY and CDR2 SYGVKD. This CDR3 comprises 15 residues. CDR3 protein: CAISESVTDNYGYTF. CDR3 DNA sequence: TGTGCCATCAGTGAGTCGGTGACAGATAACTATGGCTACACCTTC.

V and J are TRBV24-1 and TRBJ2-1; D is perhaps TRBD1 (5 bases). The CDR3 has 15 amino acids. V was shortened by 4 bases and J by 4 bases, with 13 bases between the two germline ends. CDR1 KGHDR and CDR2 SFDVKD come from the germline V gene. This CDR3 is CATSEGHGVYNEQFF. CDR3 in DNA: TGTGCCACCAGTGAGGGGCATGGCGTATACAATGAGCAGTTCTTC.

The chain carries TRBV10-3 and TRBJ2-2; D unresolved. Germline V lookup: CDR1 ENHRY, CDR2 SYGVKD. The CDR3 covers 13 residues. V shed 0 bases and J shed 4 bases, with 3 bases lying between them. Written as DNA, the CDR3 is TGTGCCATCAGTGAGTCGGCCACCGGGGAGCTGTTTTTT. Its protein is CAISESATGELFF.

The rearrangement links TRBV7-6 to TRBJ2-7, with D possibly being TRBD2 (6 bases). The V gene's germline CDR1 is SGHVS and CDR2 FNYEAQ. CDR3 length: 15 amino acids. Deletions cut 4 bases from V and 5 bases from J, with 18 bases between. CDR3 protein: CASSSLGGAGHEQYF. DNA for the CDR3: TGTGCCAGCAGCTCCCTCGGGGGAGCCGGGCACGAGCAGTACTTC.

The chain uses TRBV10-3 and TRBJ1-2; 7 bases fit TRBD1. The CDR3 is made up of 13 amino acids. Germline values: CDR1 ENHRY, CDR2 SYGVKD. The V segment lost 6 bases and the J segment 7 bases; nucleotides outside the gene matches: 8. CDR3 residues: CAISDRVSGGYTF. CDR3 DNA: TGTGCCATCAGCGACAGGGTTAGTGGTGGCTACACCTTC.

The chain has TRBV2 and TRBJ2-3; 8 bases are a match to TRBD1. Trimming at V came to 5 bases and at J to 4 bases, leaving 5 bases not matched to a gene. The CDR3 covers 14 residues. Germline lookup yields CDR1 SNHLY and CDR2 FYNNEI. In DNA form, the CDR3 reads TGTGCCAGCAGTTACGACAGGGGCGCAGATACGCAGTATTTT. Its translation: CASSYDRGADTQYF. Full variable domain (rest looked up from reference TRBV2 and TRBJ2-3): EPEVTQTPSHQVTQMGQEVILRCVPISNHLYFYWYRQILGQKVEFLVSFYNNEISEKSEIFDDQFSVERPDGSNFTLKIRSTKLEDSAMYFCASSYDRGADTQYFGPGTRLTVL.

V and J are TRBV3-1 (or the pseudogene TRBV3-2) and TRBJ2-1, with a possible D match to TRBD2 (6 bases). CDR3 length equals 14 residues. V was trimmed by 4 bases and J by 7 bases, leaving 14 bases between them. In germline, CDR1 is LGHDT, CDR2 YNNKEL (reference sequence). CDR3 sequence (DNA): TGTGCCAGCAGCCTGAGGGACTCTCAAAATGAGCAGTTCTTC. Translated, it gives CASSLRDSQNEQFF.

The chain carries TRBV30 and TRBJ2-2; 10 bases map to TRBD2. CDR1 and CDR2 (germline): GTSNPN, SVGIG (reference sequence). The CDR3 has 19 residues. Trimming at V came to 2 bases and at J to 1 base, leaving 13 bases not matched to a gene. The CDR3: CAWSLAGELIFRNTGELFF. The CDR3 DNA reads as TGTGCCTGGAGTCTAGCGGGAGAATTGATATTTCGGAACACCGGGGAGCTGTTTTTT.

This chain joins TRBV25-1 and TRBJ2-7; 9 bases are shared with TRBD2. V shed 5 bases, J shed 2 bases, and the junction held 4 bases outside the gene matches. Germline V CDR1 and CDR2: MGHDK, SYGVNS. The CDR3 contains 14 residues. The CDR3 coding sequence is TGTGCCAGCAGTCTTGCGGGAGGGCCCTACGAGCAGTACTTC. Translating gives CASSLAGGPYEQYF.

The genes are TRBV11-3 and TRBJ2-2, with 9 bases lining up with TRBD1. Germline V lookup: CDR1 SGHNT, CDR2 YENEEA. The ends lost 5 bases at V and 1 base at J; junction bases unmatched: 11. The CDR3 is 18 residues long. The CDR3 region has the DNA TGTGCCAGCAGCCCAGGCCGGACAGGGGTCAGGAACACCGGGGAGCTGTTTTTT. It is translated as CASSPGRTGVRNTGELFF.

Written as DNA, the CDR3 is TGTGCCAGCAGCAAGCTCGGGACTAGCGCCTACAATGAGCAGTTCTTC. As protein: CASSKLGTSAYNEQFF. The chain couples TRBV3-1 (or the pseudogene TRBV3-2) to TRBJ2-1; the match to TRBD2 covers 10 bases. Germline V gene sequence: CDR1 LGHDT, CDR2 YNNKEL (reference sequence). V gave up 5 bases and J gave up 2 bases; unmatched junction bases: 6. There are 16 residues in the CDR3.

CDR3 DNA: TGTGCCAGCAGCCCCAGCCTAGCCCCCTCCTACGAGCAGTACTTC. Translated: CASSPSLAPSYEQYF. V and J are TRBV9 and TRBJ2-7; possibly TRBD2 for D (5 bases). Germline loops: CDR1 SGDLS, CDR2 YYNGEE. This CDR3 spans 15 amino acids. Trimming pared 4 bases from V and 0 bases from J, leaving 14 bases between.

The rearrangement joins TRBV4-2 to TRBJ2-7; D may be TRBD2 (7 bases). Germline V gene lookup returns CDR1 LGHNA and CDR2 YNFKEQ. This CDR3 has 16 residues. V lost 3 bases to trimming and J lost 6 bases, with 21 bases between them. The CDR3 sequence: CASSQGGGGVFSEQYF. The CDR3 coding sequence is TGTGCCAGCAGCCAGGGGGGGGGCGGGGTTTTCTCCGAGCAGTACTTC.

The chain couples TRBV6-5 to TRBJ2-7; 8 bases map to TRBD1. V gave up 4 bases and J gave up 2 bases; unmatched junction bases: 4. Germline CDR1 and CDR2: MNHEY and SVGAGI. CDR3 length: 14 residues. Written as DNA, the CDR3 is TGTGCCAGCAGTTCAGGGGGCATCACCTACGAGCAGTACTTC. It is translated as CASSSGGITYEQYF.

This chain joins TRBV7-3 and TRBJ2-1, with D perhaps matching TRBD2 (6 bases). Germline-derived CDR1 and CDR2 are SGHTA and FQGTGA. This CDR3 is built from 17 residues. The germline V and J ends were trimmed by 5 bases and 0 bases, with 17 bases remaining between them. The CDR3 DNA reads TGTGCCAGCAGCCCCCTCTATGAGGGAGGCTCCTACAATGAGCAGTTCTTC. Protein sequence: CASSPLYEGGSYNEQFF.

The gene calls are TRBV7-9 and TRBJ2-1; D is ambiguous. The CDR3 sequence is 12 residues long. V was clipped by 5 bases and J by 10 bases, with 12 bases between them. Germline values: CDR1 SEHNR, CDR2 FQNEAQ (reference sequence). CDR3 DNA: TGTGCCAGCAGCCGTCAGACTCCAGAGCAGTTCTTC. This codes for CASSRQTPEQFF. Looking up the rest from reference TRBV7-9 and TRBJ2-1 gives the full variable domain: DTGVSQNPRHKITKRGQNVTFRCDPISEHNRLYWYRQTLGQGPEFLTYFQNEAQLEKSRLLSDRFSAERPKGSFSTLEIQRTEQGDSAMYLCASSRQTPEQFFGPGTRLTVL.

The chain carries TRBV28 and TRBJ2-7; TRBD1 is a possible D gene (5 bases). Germline V gene data show CDR1 as MDHEN and CDR2 as SYDVKM. V gave up 7 bases and J gave up 3 bases, with 13 bases separating them. The CDR3 consists of 13 residues. The CDR3 sequence is CASTWGQYYEQYF. CDR3 nucleotides: TGTGCCAGCACCTGGGGCCAGTACTACGAGCAGTACTTC.

Only one count was recorded for this clone. The chain recombines TRBV10-3 with TRBJ2-3; a weak D match, TRBD1 (6 bases). V was cut by 2 bases and J by 4 bases, with 13 bases left in between. CDR1 and CDR2 (germline): ENHRY, SYGVKD. The CDR3 sequence is 15 residues long. The CDR3 DNA follows: TGTGCCATCAGTGAGCGGGACCAGGGGCCAGATACGCAGTATTTT. Translating gives CAISERDQGPDTQYF.

The chain links TRBV4-3 to TRBJ2-5; TRBD1 might be the D (5 bases). From germline, CDR1 is LGHNA and CDR2 YSLEER. This CDR3 is built from 16 residues. Deletions cut 1 base from V and 2 bases from J, with 14 bases between. Here the CDR3 DNA reads TGCGCCAGCAGCCAAGGGGCCCGACGGACACAAGAGACCCAGTACTTC. Protein: CASSQGARRTQETQYF.

This clone appeared a single time. V is TRBV19 and J is TRBJ1-1, with D possibly matching TRBD1 (5 bases). The CDR3 runs 13 residues. Trimming shortened V by 9 bases and J by 6 bases, and 17 bases separated the two germline ends. The germline V gene has CDR1 LNHDA and CDR2 SQIVND (reference sequence). CDR3 sequence: CARRRKGLPEAFF. The CDR3 DNA reads TGTGCCAGGCGGCGAAAGGGGTTGCCTGAAGCTTTCTTT. The variable domain in full, with the rest retrieved from reference TRBV19 and TRBJ1-1, is DGGITQSPKYLFRKEGQNVTLSCEQNLNHDAMYWYRQDPGQGLRLIYYSQIVNDFQKGDIAEGYSVSREKKESFPLTVTSAQKNPTAFYLCARRRKGLPEAFFGQGTRLTVV.

This clone was counted a single time. The gene calls are TRBV18 and TRBJ2-3, with TRBD2 matching 13 bases. V trimming: 4 bases; J trimming: 3 bases; junction bases outside the gene matches: 1. CDR1 KGHSH and CDR2 LQKENI come from the germline V gene. This CDR3 contains 15 residues. Here the CDR3 reads CASSQTSGRTDTQYF. CDR3 nucleotide sequence: TGTGCCAGCTCACAGACTAGCGGGAGGACAGATACGCAGTATTTT.

CDR3 in DNA: TGTGCCAGCAGCTCGGACAGCTCCCATTCACCCCTCCACTTT. It is translated as CASSSDSSHSPLHF. The rearrangement joins TRBV7-9 to TRBJ1-6; TRBD1 might be the D (6 bases). Trimming cost V 4 bases and J 8 bases, with 12 bases left between them. This CDR3 has 14 residues. The V gene's germline CDR1 is SEHNR and CDR2 FQNEAQ (reference sequence). The variable domain in full, with the rest retrieved from reference TRBV7-9 and TRBJ1-6, is DTGVSQNPRHKITKRGQNVTFRCDPISEHNRLYWYRQTLGQGPEFLTYFQNEAQLEKSRLLSDRFSAERPKGSFSTLEIQRTEQGDSAMYLCASSSDSSHSPLHFGNGTRLTVT.